This T cell receptor beta chain comes out of a study of chemoradiotherapy in HPV16-positive cancers. The CDR3 loop spans 14 amino acids. With V trimmed by 3 bases and J by 8 bases, 10 bases remained unmatched. Germline V gives CDR1 GTSNPN, CDR2 SVGIG (reference sequence). The protocol was immunoSEQ multiplex PCR, while the TCRdb copy is restricted to in-frame clones and leaves out a portion. The table shows around 3,300 clones, with about 83% occurring only once. This receptor was identified in a human donor with HPV-associated anogenital cancer. Source: tumor tissue, taken from a patient who underwent chemoradiotherapy. This rearrangement joins TRBV30 to TRBJ2-1; 7 nucleotides align to TRBD1. CDR3 sequence (DNA): TGTGCCTGGAGGGGTAACAGGGGAGTCGATGAGCAGTTCTTC. As protein: CAWRGNRGVDEQFF.